This note documents a single T cell receptor beta chain sequence. This table comes from immunoSEQ multiplex PCR, and its TCRdb copy is limited to in-frame clones, with some not included. The table shows approximately 46,000 clones, with nearly 90% occurring only once. These data belong to a study of OX40 agonist ivuxolimab in advanced cancers. Germline V gives CDR1 GTSNPN, CDR2 SVGIG (reference sequence). CDR3 length equals 11 residues. The V gene lost 1 base and the J gene lost 13 bases, with 10 bases spanning the gap. Sequencing used CD4+ or CD8+ T cells sorted from blood, obtained in a trial of the OX40 agonist ivuxolimab. The TCR sequence derives from an adult with an advanced solid tumor such as melanoma, head and neck, liver or kidney cancer. V is TRBV30 and J is TRBJ1-4; D call uncertain. The DNA for the CDR3 is TGTGCCTGGAGTGGTAACCTCGGACTGTTTTTT. It codes for CAWSGNLGLFF.